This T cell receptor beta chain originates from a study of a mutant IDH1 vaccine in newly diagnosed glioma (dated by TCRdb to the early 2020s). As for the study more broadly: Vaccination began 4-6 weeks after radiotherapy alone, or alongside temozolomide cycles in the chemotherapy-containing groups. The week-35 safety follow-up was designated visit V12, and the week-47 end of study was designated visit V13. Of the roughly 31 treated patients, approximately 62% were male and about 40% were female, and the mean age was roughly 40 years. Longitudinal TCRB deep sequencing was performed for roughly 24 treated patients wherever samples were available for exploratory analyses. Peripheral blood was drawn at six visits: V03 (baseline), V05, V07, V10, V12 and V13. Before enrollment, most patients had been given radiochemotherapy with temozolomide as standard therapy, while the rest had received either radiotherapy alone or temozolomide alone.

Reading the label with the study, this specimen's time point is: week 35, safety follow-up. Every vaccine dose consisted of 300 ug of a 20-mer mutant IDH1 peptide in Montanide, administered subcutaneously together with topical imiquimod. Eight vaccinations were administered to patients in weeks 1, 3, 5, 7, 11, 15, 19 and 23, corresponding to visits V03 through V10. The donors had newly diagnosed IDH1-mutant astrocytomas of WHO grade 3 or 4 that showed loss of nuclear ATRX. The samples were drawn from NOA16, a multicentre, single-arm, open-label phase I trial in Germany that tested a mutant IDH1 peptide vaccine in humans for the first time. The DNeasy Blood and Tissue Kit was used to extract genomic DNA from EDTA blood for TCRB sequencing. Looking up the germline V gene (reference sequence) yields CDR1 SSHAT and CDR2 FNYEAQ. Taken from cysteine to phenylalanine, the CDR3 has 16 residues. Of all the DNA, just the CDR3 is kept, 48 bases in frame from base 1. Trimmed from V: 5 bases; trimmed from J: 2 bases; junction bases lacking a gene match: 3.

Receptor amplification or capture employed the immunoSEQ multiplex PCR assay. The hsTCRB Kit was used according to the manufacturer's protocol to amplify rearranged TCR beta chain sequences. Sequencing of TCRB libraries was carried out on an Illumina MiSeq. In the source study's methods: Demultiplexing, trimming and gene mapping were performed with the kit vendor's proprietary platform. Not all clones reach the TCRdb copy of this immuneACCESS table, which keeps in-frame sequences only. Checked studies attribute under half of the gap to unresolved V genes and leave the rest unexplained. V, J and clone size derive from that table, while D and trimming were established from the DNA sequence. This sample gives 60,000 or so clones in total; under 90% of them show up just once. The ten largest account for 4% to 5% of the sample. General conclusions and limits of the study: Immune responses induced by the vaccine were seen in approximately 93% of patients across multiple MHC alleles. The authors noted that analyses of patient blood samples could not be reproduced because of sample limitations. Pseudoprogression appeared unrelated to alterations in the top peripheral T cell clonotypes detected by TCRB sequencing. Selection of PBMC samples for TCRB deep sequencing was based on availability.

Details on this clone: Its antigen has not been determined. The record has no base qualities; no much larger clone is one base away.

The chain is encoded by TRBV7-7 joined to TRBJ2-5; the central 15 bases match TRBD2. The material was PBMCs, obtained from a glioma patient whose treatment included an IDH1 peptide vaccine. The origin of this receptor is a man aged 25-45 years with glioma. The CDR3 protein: CASSRGLAGGQETQYF. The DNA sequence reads TGTGCCAGCAGCCGTGGACTAGCGGGGGGGCAAGAGACCCAGTACTTC.